Reported below is one T cell receptor beta chain. This specimen belongs to a study of blood T cell repertoires in COVID-19. Libraries were prepared by immunoSEQ multiplex PCR; TCRdb keeps only in-frame clonotypes and omits some of them. Here the sample spans roughly 230,000 clones, approximately 83% being singletons. The V gene's germline CDR1 is SGHTA and CDR2 FQGTGA. There are 12 residues in the CDR3. V was clipped by 4 bases and J by 10 bases, with 13 bases between them. The chain employs TRBV7-3 and TRBJ1-1; no firm D call. Sequenced sample: peripheral blood. The sequence came from a man aged 45-65 years with active or convalescent COVID-19. The CDR3 nucleotides read TGTGCCAGCAGCTCCCCGGGTGCAGCAGCTTTCTTT. The encoded protein is CASSSPGAAAFF. The whole variable domain, filled in from reference TRBV7-3 and TRBJ1-1, reads GAGVSQTPSNKVTEKGKYVELRCDPISGHTALYWYRQSLGQGPEFLIYFQGTGAADDSGLPNDRFFAVRPEGSVSTLKIQRTERGDSAVYLCASSSPGAAAFFGQGTRLTVV.